This entry lists 21 T cell receptor beta chains sequenced from one sample in a study of blood T cell repertoires in COVID-19. Some clones are missing from TCRdb's copy, which holds only in-frame ones; the method was immunoSEQ multiplex PCR. Among roughly 170,000 clones listed, almost 85% were seen once. The sequenced sample consisted of peripheral blood. All receptors derive from a man aged 40-49 years who had recovered from COVID-19.

This chain uses TRBV10-3 with TRBJ2-1, with D possibly TRBD2 on 6 matching bases. Germline V gene lookup returns CDR1 ENHRY and CDR2 SYGVKD. Trimming left V 2 bases short and J 7 bases short, with 12 bases between. The CDR3 contains 14 residues. CDR3 nucleotide sequence: TGTGCCATCAGTGAGCGGGACTTGACAAATGAGCAGTTCTTC. Translated: CAISERDLTNEQFF.

The gene calls are TRBV4-1 and TRBJ1-1; the D gene is possibly TRBD1 (6 bases). CDR1 and CDR2 from the germline V gene are MGHRA and YSYEKL. Trimming shortened V by 3 bases and J by 7 bases, and 12 bases separated the two germline ends. This CDR3 region has 13 residues. CDR3 sequence reads: CASSHQGQGEAFF. CDR3 nucleotide sequence: TGCGCCAGCAGCCATCAGGGGCAAGGTGAAGCTTTCTTT.

The chain combines TRBV18 with TRBJ1-2; 7 bases are shared with TRBD1. This CDR3 is built from 15 residues. The germline gives CDR1 KGHSH, CDR2 LQKENI. V lost 2 bases to trimming and J lost 8 bases; unmatched junction nucleotides: 11. CDR3 nucleotides: TGTGCCAGCTCACCAAGTGGACAGGCGGCTTCCGGCTACACCTTC. Translation gives CASSPSGQAASGYTF.

The chain uses TRBV4-1 and TRBJ2-5; 9 bases are a match to TRBD1. The CDR3 is 16 amino acids. CDR1 and CDR2 (germline): MGHRA, YSYEKL. V gave up 0 bases and J gave up 2 bases; unmatched junction bases: 4. The CDR3 here is CASSQEGGTGQETQYF. In DNA, the CDR3 is TGCGCCAGCAGCCAAGAGGGAGGGACAGGGCAAGAGACCCAGTACTTC.

This clone was seen many times. V and J are TRBV12-3 or TRBV12-4 and TRBJ1-1, with unresolved D. The CDR3 is made up of 12 amino acids. The V end lost 5 bases, the J end lost 4 bases, and 8 bases lay between the germline ends. This CDR3 is CASSPSGTEAFF. The DNA of the CDR3 is TGTGCCAGCAGTCCGTCGGGCACTGAAGCTTTCTTT.

This rearrangement joins TRBV6-1 to TRBJ2-1; D possibly corresponds to TRBD1 (5 bases). There are 15 residues in the CDR3. Germline CDR1 MNHNS, CDR2 SASEGT. The V end lost 3 bases, the J end lost 1 base, and 10 bases lay between the germline ends. CDR3: CASSEDTGSYNEQFF. The CDR3 coding sequence is TGTGCCAGCAGTGAGGATACAGGATCCTACAATGAGCAGTTCTTC.

The V and J genes are TRBV6-5 and TRBJ2-7, with TRBD2 as a possible D gene (6 bases). This CDR3 is 13 amino acids long. Germline V gene lookup returns CDR1 MNHEY and CDR2 SVGAGI. V lost 5 bases and J lost 1, with 9 bases in between. CDR3 region: CASSSSGSYEQYF. The DNA of the CDR3 is TGTGCCAGCAGTAGTAGCGGATCCTACGAGCAGTACTTC.

The chain employs TRBV7-3 and TRBJ2-7; a weak D match, TRBD1 (6 bases). Per germline, CDR1 SGHTA and CDR2 FQGTGA. The CDR3 loop spans 14 amino acids. Trimming removed 3 bases from V and 6 bases from J, with 15 bases in between. The CDR3 DNA sequence: TGTGCCAGCAGCTTTAGGGGGATCATAGGCGAGCAGTACTTC. This sequence encodes CASSFRGIIGEQYF. The whole variable domain, remainder taken from reference TRBV7-3 and TRBJ2-7, is GAGVSQTPSNKVTEKGKYVELRCDPISGHTALYWYRQSLGQGPEFLIYFQGTGAADDSGLPNDRFFAVRPEGSVSTLKIQRTERGDSAVYLCASSFRGIIGEQYFGPGTRLTVT.

This chain uses TRBV29-1 with TRBJ2-5, with D uncertain. V dropped 5 bases and J dropped 7 bases, with 26 bases sitting between them. Germline lookup yields CDR1 SQVTM and CDR2 ANQGSEA. The CDR3 covers 16 residues. CDR3 residues: CSVRVKTFRTRLTQYF. DNA of the CDR3: TGCAGCGTTCGCGTGAAGACATTCCGTACAAGATTGACCCAGTACTTC.

The chain links TRBV6-6 to TRBJ1-5; D is undetermined. The V end lost 5 bases, the J end lost 3 bases, and 11 bases lay between the germline ends. Germline CDR1 MNHNY, CDR2 SVGAGI (reference sequence). The CDR3 is made up of 14 amino acids. Written as DNA, the CDR3 is TGTGCCAGCAGTCCACCCCAGTACAATCAGCCCCAGCATTTT. This codes for CASSPPQYNQPQHF.

The chain is built from TRBV28 and TRBJ2-7, with D possibly matching TRBD1 (6 bases). Trimming stripped 3 bases from V and 6 bases from J, with 15 bases between. Germline V gene sequence: CDR1 MDHEN, CDR2 SYDVKM. The CDR3 extends over 14 amino acids. CDR3 DNA sequence: TGTGCCAGCAGTTTTTGGGACACCGTACTCGAGCAGTACTTC. Encoded protein: CASSFWDTVLEQYF.

The CDR3 loop reads CASSLTGATEAFF. The CDR3, as DNA: TGTGCCAGCAGCTTGACAGGGGCCACTGAAGCTTTCTTT. V and J are TRBV7-6 and TRBJ1-1; 8 bases fit TRBD1. J gave up 4 bases and V 3 bases, and 1 base lay outside the gene matches. From germline, CDR1 is SGHVS and CDR2 FNYEAQ. The CDR3 contains 13 residues.

V is TRBV19 and J is TRBJ1-6; 8 bases are shared with TRBD1. The trim removed 9 bases at V and 9 bases at J, leaving 10 bases unmatched. Germline V CDR1 and CDR2: LNHDA, SQIVND (reference sequence). The CDR3 is made up of 14 amino acids. CDR3 nucleotides: TGTGCCAGCAAAGAAGGACAGGGAACTTCACCCCTCCACTTT. It encodes CASKEGQGTSPLHF. Combining the CDR3 with reference TRBV19 and TRBJ1-6 gives the whole variable domain DGGITQSPKYLFRKEGQNVTLSCEQNLNHDAMYWYRQDPGQGLRLIYYSQIVNDFQKGDIAEGYSVSREKKESFPLTVTSAQKNPTAFYLCASKEGQGTSPLHFGNGTRLTVT.

The chain carries TRBV30 and TRBJ2-7, with TRBD2 matching over 8 bases. Germline values: CDR1 GTSNPN, CDR2 SVGIG (reference sequence). V was clipped by 6 bases and J by 3 bases; unmatched bases: 4. CDR3 length: 12 amino acids. Here the CDR3 DNA reads TGTGCCTGCCCGGGGGGGGACTACGAGCAGTACTTC. Translated, it gives CACPGGDYEQYF.

The chain recombines TRBV4-2 with TRBJ1-6; a weak D match, TRBD1 (5 bases). V gave up 1 base and J gave up 9 bases, with 7 bases separating them. Germline CDR1 and CDR2: LGHNA and YNFKEQ. The CDR3 runs 13 residues. The CDR3 DNA reads as TGTGCCAGCAGCCAAGGGGGGGGTTCACCCCTCCACTTT. Translation: CASSQGGGSPLHF.

This chain links TRBV5-8 with TRBJ2-5; the match to TRBD2 covers 13 bases. This CDR3 has 17 amino acids. V was pared by 0 bases and J by 2 bases, with 4 bases of the junction left unmatched. CDR1 SGHTS and CDR2 YDEGEE come from the germline V gene. The CDR3 reads CASSLGLAGGLQETQYF. The CDR3 DNA reads TGTGCCAGCAGCTTGGGACTAGCGGGAGGCCTTCAAGAGACCCAGTACTTC. The full variable domain, with the rest looked up from reference TRBV5-8 and TRBJ2-5, is EAGVTQSPTHLIKTRGQQATLRCSPISGHTSVYWYQQALGLGLQFLLWYDEGEERNRGNFPPRFSGRQFPNYSSELNVNALELEDSALYLCASSLGLAGGLQETQYFGPGTRLLVL.

The V gene is TRBV4-1, the J gene TRBJ1-1; D gene unclear. The V gene's germline CDR1 is MGHRA and CDR2 YSYEKL. Trimming left V 0 bases short and J 1 base short, with 6 bases between. The CDR3 consists of 14 residues. CDR3 protein: CASSQDHWNTEAFF. CDR3 DNA sequence: TGCGCCAGCAGCCAAGATCATTGGAACACTGAAGCTTTCTTT.

The V call is TRBV30, the J call TRBJ1-6; TRBD1 is a possible D gene (6 bases). CDR3 length: 14 residues. The germline V and J ends were trimmed by 2 bases and 7 bases, with 12 bases remaining between them. CDR1 is GTSNPN and CDR2 is SVGIG in the germline V gene (reference sequence). In DNA, the CDR3 is TGTGCCTGGAGTACTACTAGGGGGAATTCACCCCTCCACTTT. Translating gives CAWSTTRGNSPLHF.

The chain combines TRBV7-2 with TRBJ1-2; 7 bases fit TRBD1. Germline lookup yields CDR1 SGHTA and CDR2 FQGNSA. The CDR3 has 17 residues. V lost 3 bases and J lost 8; bases outside the gene matches: 18. CDR3: CASSLIAGGTSGSGYTF. The CDR3 DNA sequence: TGTGCCAGCAGCTTGATTGCAGGGGGGACATCAGGCTCGGGCTACACCTTC.

This chain links TRBV13 with TRBJ2-4; a possible D gene is TRBD1 (6 bases). CDR1 and CDR2 (germline): PRHDT, FYEKMQ (reference sequence). The CDR3 is 15 residues long. Trimming took 5 bases from V and 3 from J, leaving 14 bases between them. The CDR3 DNA reads as TGTGCCAGCAGCCCCCGGACAGCGAGCAAAAACATTCAGTACTTC. Encoded protein: CASSPRTASKNIQYF.

The rearrangement links TRBV2 to TRBJ1-2, with a tentative D call TRBD1 (5 bases). CDR1 and CDR2 (germline): SNHLY, FYNNEI. Trimming shortened V by 4 bases and J by 6 bases, and 9 bases separated the two germline ends. This CDR3 comprises 12 residues. The CDR3 DNA sequence: TGTGCCAGCAGTGTCTGGGGGGATGGCTACACCTTC. Protein product: CASSVWGDGYTF.